The clone carrying this TCR beta chain has a handful of counts. TCRdb reprocessed the RT-PCR reads via MiXCR and lists one record per CDR3 protein. The data show 900,000 to 1,000,000 distinct CDR3 sequences, about a sixth seen once. This sample was included in a study of patients and donors after allogeneic stem cell transplantation. The V end lost 2 bases, the J end lost 8 bases, and 15 bases lay between the germline ends. The germline V gene encodes CDR1 MNHEY and CDR2 SMNVEV (reference sequence). The CDR3 is 14 residues long. The chain has TRBV27 and TRBJ1-2; D uncertain. This clonotype was obtained from a human donor who was either an allogeneic HSCT recipient or a stem cell or donor lymphocyte infusion donor (not recorded which). It is not recorded whose cells these are; they may come from a transplant donor. The material sequenced was blood, either unsorted or a sorted T cell fraction (not recorded which). In DNA form, the CDR3 reads TGTGCCAGCAGTTTAGGCAATCTTGTAGGCGGCTACACCTTC. It is translated as CASSLGNLVGGYTF.